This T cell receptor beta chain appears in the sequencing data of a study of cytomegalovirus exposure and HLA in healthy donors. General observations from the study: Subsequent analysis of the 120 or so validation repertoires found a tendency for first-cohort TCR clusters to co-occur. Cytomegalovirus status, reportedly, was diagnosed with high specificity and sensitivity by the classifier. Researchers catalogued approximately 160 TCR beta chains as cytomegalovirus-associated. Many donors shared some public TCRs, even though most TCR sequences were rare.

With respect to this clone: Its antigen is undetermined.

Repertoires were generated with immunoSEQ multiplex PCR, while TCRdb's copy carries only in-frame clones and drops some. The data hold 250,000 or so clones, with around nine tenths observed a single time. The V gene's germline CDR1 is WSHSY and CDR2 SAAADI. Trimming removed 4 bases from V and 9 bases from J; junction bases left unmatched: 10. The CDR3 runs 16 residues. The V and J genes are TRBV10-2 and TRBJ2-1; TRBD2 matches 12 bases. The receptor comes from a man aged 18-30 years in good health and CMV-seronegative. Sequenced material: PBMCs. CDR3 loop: CASSGSSGRGYGEQFF. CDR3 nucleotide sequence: TGCGCCAGCAGTGGCTCTAGCGGGAGGGGTTACGGTGAGCAGTTCTTC.